This entry lists 20 T cell receptor beta chains sequenced from one sample in a study of blood T cell repertoires in COVID-19. Libraries were prepared by immunoSEQ multiplex PCR; TCRdb keeps only in-frame clonotypes and omits some of them. Among about 210,000 clones, over 70% were seen once, and the ten largest hold under 8%. The sequenced sample consisted of peripheral blood. All receptors derive from a man in his sixties with acute or convalescent COVID-19.

The CDR3 region has the DNA TGTGCCAGCAGTTACCGGGGGGTCTCCTATAATTCACCCCTCCACTTT. Translated: CASSYRGVSYNSPLHF. The chain is built from TRBV6-5 and TRBJ1-6, with a possible D match to TRBD1 (5 bases). Trimming shortened V by 2 bases and J by 0 bases, and 8 bases separated the two germline ends. Germline V gene lookup returns CDR1 MNHEY and CDR2 SVGAGI. This CDR3 has 16 residues.

The chain combines TRBV9 with TRBJ2-7; D not certain. The CDR3 is 13 amino acids. In germline, CDR1 is SGDLS, CDR2 YYNGEE. Trimming removed 3 bases at V and 2 bases at J, with 9 bases between. CDR3: CASSGTVTYEQYF. CDR3 bases: TGTGCCAGCAGCGGTACGGTAACCTACGAGCAGTACTTC.

The chain couples TRBV7-2 to TRBJ1-2, with 10 nucleotides matching TRBD1. The germline V gene has CDR1 SGHTA and CDR2 FQGNSA. This CDR3 contains 15 residues. After removal of 5 bases from V and 4 bases from J, the junction contained 7 bases not matched to a gene. CDR3 region: CASSGGQGPGYGYTF. The CDR3 DNA reads TGTGCCAGCAGCGGGGGACAGGGGCCTGGCTATGGCTACACCTTC.

DNA of the CDR3: TGCGCCAGCAGCCAAATGGGAGGGAACACCGGGGAGCTGTTTTTT. This translates into CASSQMGGNTGELFF. The chain carries TRBV4-1 and TRBJ2-2; a weak D match, TRBD2 (6 bases). CDR1 and CDR2 (germline): MGHRA, YSYEKL. Trimming shortened V by 2 bases and J by 1 base, and 8 bases separated the two germline ends. The CDR3 totals 15 residues.

The chain carries TRBV11-3 and TRBJ2-7; TRBD2 matches 10 bases. The CDR3 covers 15 residues. V lost 5 bases to trimming and J lost 1 base; unmatched junction nucleotides: 5. Germline V gene sequence: CDR1 SGHNT, CDR2 YENEEA. The DNA for the CDR3 is TGTGCCAGCAGCCCCTCTAGCGGGAGTTCCTACGAGCAGTACTTC. This sequence encodes CASSPSSGSSYEQYF.

The rearrangement joins TRBV6-5 to TRBJ2-7; D may be TRBD1 (6 bases). The CDR3 sequence is 14 residues long. The V and J ends lost 8 bases and 2 bases respectively, with 16 bases between them. Germline CDR1 MNHEY, CDR2 SVGAGI. The CDR3 loop is CASGGHLLPYEQYF. DNA of the CDR3: TGTGCCAGCGGGGGACACCTACTTCCCTACGAGCAGTACTTC.

This clone has a handful of counts. The chain's CDR3 is CASSLVPQFTDTQYF. CDR3 in DNA: TGTGCCAGCAGCTTAGTTCCGCAGTTCACAGATACGCAGTATTTT. The genes are TRBV7-9 and TRBJ2-3, with D unresolved. CDR1 and CDR2 (germline): SEHNR, FQNEAQ (reference sequence). The CDR3 is made up of 15 amino acids. V shed 1 base and J shed 2 bases, with 10 bases lying between them.

This rearrangement joins TRBV6-2 or TRBV6-3 to TRBJ2-1; D is undetermined. Deletions cut 7 bases from V and 4 bases from J, with 17 bases between. From germline, CDR1 is MNHEY and CDR2 SVGEGT. This CDR3 spans 15 amino acids. CDR3 in DNA: TGTGCCAGCACCCCAGGTTCCCGAGGATACAATGAGCAGTTCTTC. Amino acid sequence: CASTPGSRGYNEQFF.

The V call is TRBV3-1 (or the pseudogene TRBV3-2), the J call TRBJ2-7, with TRBD2 matching over 9 bases. This CDR3 comprises 15 residues. CDR1 and CDR2 (germline): LGHDT, YNNKEL (reference sequence). V dropped 1 base and J dropped 7; count of bases not matched to a gene: 8. DNA of the CDR3: TGTGCCAGCAGCCAAGCTGGCCTAGCGGGACTAGAGCAGTACTTC. This encodes CASSQAGLAGLEQYF.

The chain joins TRBV2 to TRBJ1-6; 12 bases fit TRBD1. Germline V lookup: CDR1 SNHLY, CDR2 FYNNEI. J was trimmed by 12 bases and V by 4 bases; bases with no gene match: 7. The CDR3 is 15 amino acids. DNA for the CDR3: TGTGCCAGCAGTGTGGGACAGGGGGCCGGTGGACCCCTCCACTTT. It specifies CASSVGQGAGGPLHF.

This chain connects TRBV5-4 to TRBJ2-3, with TRBD2 matching 8 bases. This CDR3 has 14 residues. Germline V gene sequence: CDR1 SGHNT, CDR2 YYREEE (reference sequence). J gave up 5 bases and V 2 bases, and 4 bases lay outside the gene matches. CDR3 in DNA: TGTGCCAGCAGCTTTAGCGGGGAAGGAGATACGCAGTATTTT. It codes for CASSFSGEGDTQYF.

The chain is built from TRBV6-2 or TRBV6-3 and TRBJ1-6; 7 bases map to TRBD1. The V gene's germline CDR1 is MNHEY and CDR2 SVGEGT. Trimming at V came to 2 bases and at J to 7 bases, leaving 5 bases not matched to a gene. The CDR3 runs 15 residues. The CDR3: CASSYRDSANSPLHF. In DNA form, the CDR3 reads TGTGCCAGCAGTTACCGGGACAGTGCAAATTCACCCCTCCACTTT.

CDR3 nucleotide sequence: TGTGCCAGCAGCTTAATTGAGGTCCCTGGGGCCAACGTCCTGACTTTC. This encodes CASSLIEVPGANVLTF. This sequence joins TRBV7-9 and TRBJ2-6, with unresolved D. The CDR3 runs 16 residues. The V end was cut by 2 bases, the J end by 2 bases, with 10 bases between. CDR1 and CDR2 (germline): SEHNR, FQNEAQ (reference sequence).

The rearrangement links TRBV5-6 to TRBJ1-6; D unclear. This CDR3 has 15 amino acids. The germline V gene has CDR1 SGHDT and CDR2 YYEEEE. V dropped 0 bases and J dropped 8 bases, with 12 bases sitting between them. CDR3: CASSLGRRGYSPLHF. CDR3 in DNA: TGTGCCAGCAGCTTGGGCAGGCGGGGATATTCACCCCTCCACTTT.

The gene calls are TRBV27 and TRBJ2-3, with TRBD2 matching over 8 bases. Germline CDR1 reads MNHEY; CDR2 reads SMNVEV (reference sequence). The trim removed 0 bases at V and 8 bases at J, leaving 7 bases unmatched. The CDR3 spans 15 residues. CDR3 sequence reads: CASSLSREGPLTQYF. CDR3 DNA sequence: TGTGCCAGCAGTTTATCACGGGAGGGTCCGCTTACGCAGTATTTT.

The rearrangement joins TRBV4-3 to TRBJ1-2; perhaps TRBD1 as D (5 bases). Germline lookup yields CDR1 LGHNA and CDR2 YSLEER. The CDR3 loop spans 18 amino acids. Trimming pared 0 bases from V and 8 bases from J, leaving 25 bases between. DNA of the CDR3: TGCGCCAGCAGCCAAGATAAAGCGAGCAGCGCCAGGGCGGGGGGCTACACCTTC. Its protein product is CASSQDKASSARAGGYTF.

The rearrangement uses TRBV15 and TRBJ2-7, with D possibly TRBD2 on 5 matching bases. V was trimmed by 1 base and J by 6 bases, leaving 7 bases between them. Germline V lookup: CDR1 LNHNV, CDR2 YYDKDF (reference sequence). The CDR3 length is 12 residues. CDR3: CATSRVRAEQYF. The CDR3 DNA follows: TGTGCCACCAGCAGAGTGCGGGCCGAGCAGTACTTC.

This rearrangement joins TRBV6-1 to TRBJ2-3; D unclear. Germline values: CDR1 MNHNS, CDR2 SASEGT. The CDR3 has 14 residues. The V end was cut by 0 bases, the J end by 5 bases, with 9 bases between. The CDR3 protein is CASSEAHWRDTQYF. In DNA form, the CDR3 reads TGTGCCAGCAGTGAAGCCCATTGGAGAGATACGCAGTATTTT.

The rearrangement links TRBV5-1 to TRBJ1-2; TRBD1 matches at 7 bases. The V and J ends lost 3 bases and 8 bases, in that order; junction bases with no gene match: 13. The V gene's germline CDR1 is SGHRS and CDR2 YFSETQ. The CDR3 extends over 15 amino acids. In nucleotides, the CDR3 is TGCGCCAGCAGCTGGGGAGACAGGGATCCGGGGGGCTACACCTTC. Amino acids: CASSWGDRDPGGYTF.

The CDR3 region is CASSPTGANSPLHF. CDR3 DNA sequence: TGTGCCAGCAGCCCGACAGGGGCCAATTCACCCCTCCACTTT. The chain couples TRBV5-6 to TRBJ1-6; TRBD1 aligns across 8 bases. Germline lookup yields CDR1 SGHDT and CDR2 YYEEEE. J lost 7 bases, V lost 4 bases, and 4 bases had no gene match. The CDR3 totals 14 residues.